This record covers a single T cell receptor (beta chain). This sample is drawn from a study of shared clonotypes between healthy human individuals. Trimming took off 6 bases at V and 0 bases at J, with 18 bases between the two ends. The CDR3 contains 16 residues. CDR1 is MDHEN and CDR2 is SYDVKM in the germline V gene. Method: immunoSEQ multiplex PCR; TCRdb's copy keeps in-frame clones and lacks some. The sample includes roughly 520,000 clones, roughly 95% of them seen just once. The material sequenced was naive CD4+ T cells sorted from blood. Subset described: CD45RA+ positively selected. The sequence was obtained from a woman younger than 45 in good health. The chain uses TRBV28 and TRBJ2-7, with D tentatively TRBD1 or TRBD2 (6 bases each). CDR3 DNA sequence: TGTGCCAGCAGACCCTCGGGGGCGATACCCTCCTACGAGCAGTACTTC. Translated: CASRPSGAIPSYEQYF.